Listed here are 20 T cell receptor beta chains from one sample, sequenced in a study of T cells in Graves' hyperthyroidism and ophthalmopathy (dated by TCRdb to the late 2010s). Libraries were made using multiplex PCR. Instrument on record: Illumina HiSeq 2000. The TCR beta CDR3 regions were amplified from RNA transcripts. A first-round RT-PCR of the TCR CDR3 used the HTBI primer set with the Qiagen OneStep RT-PCR kit. TCRdb reran the public reads through fastp at Q25 and MiXCR, keeping productive beta chains. Merged by CDR3 protein, the rows form single entries marked with the most common genes and DNA. The sample profile shows roughly 500,000 distinct CDR3 sequences; around a quarter of them were found once. The top ten clones comprise roughly 10% of the sample. The sequenced sample consisted of blood. These receptors all come from a woman in her 30s with Graves' ophthalmopathy.

The V call is TRBV7-2, the J call TRBJ2-5; D unresolved. CDR3 size: 13 residues. CDR1 SGHTA and CDR2 FQGNSA come from the germline V gene. With 5 bases removed from V and 7 bases from J, the gap between germline ends came to 14 bases. Written as DNA, the CDR3 is TGTGCCAGCAGCATCCAGCCTCCAGGGACCCAGTACTTC. This sequence encodes CASSIQPPGTQYF.

Many counts were recorded for this clonotype. The V gene is TRBV2, the J gene TRBJ1-1, with TRBD1 identical over 8 bases. V gave up 5 bases and J gave up 7 bases; unmatched junction bases: 3. There are 12 residues in the CDR3. Germline lookup yields CDR1 SNHLY and CDR2 FYNNEI. CDR3 sequence (DNA): TGTGCCAGCAGTTACGGACAGGGTGAAGCTTTCTTT. Amino acid sequence: CASSYGQGEAFF.

This clonotype was counted ten times or more. The rearrangement uses TRBV6-1 and TRBJ2-7; 11 bases fit TRBD1. The CDR3 sequence is 13 residues long. CDR1 MNHNS and CDR2 SASEGT come from the germline V gene. The V gene end was trimmed by 6 bases and the J gene end by 4 bases; junction bases not matched to a gene: 2. CDR3: CASRGQGAYEQYF. The CDR3 DNA reads TGTGCCAGCAGAGGACAGGGGGCGTACGAGCAGTACTTC.

This clonotype was detected only a few times. V usage is TRBV27 and J usage is TRBJ1-5; D not resolved. V lost 3 bases and J lost 5, with 8 bases in between. CDR1 MNHEY and CDR2 SMNVEV come from the germline V gene (reference sequence). This CDR3 has 13 amino acids. The CDR3 nucleotides are TGTGCCAGCAGTTTCCGCCCCTATCAGCCCCAGCATTTT. As protein: CASSFRPYQPQHF.

V and J are TRBV12-3 or TRBV12-4 and TRBJ1-2; perhaps TRBD1 as D (5 bases). Between the trimmed V and J ends, which lost 7 bases and 4 bases, there was a span of 16 bases. The CDR3 covers 14 residues. CDR3 in amino acids: CASTTAGGIYGYTF. The CDR3 bases are TGTGCCAGCACCACGGCGGGGGGGATCTATGGCTACACCTTC.

There are a few counts of this clonotype. The genes are TRBV10-3 and TRBJ2-7; the D gene is possibly TRBD1 (6 bases). V dropped 11 bases and J dropped 2 bases, with 28 bases sitting between them. The CDR3 runs to 17 residues. CDR1 and CDR2 (germline): ENHRY, SYGVKD. Written as DNA, the CDR3 is TGTGCCGCCTCCTCATCTCGACAGGCCCCGGCGCCCTACGAGCAGTACTTC. It is translated as CAASSSRQAPAPYEQYF.

The chain uses TRBV6-1 and TRBJ1-1, with D unresolved. The V gene lost 4 bases and the J gene lost 2 bases, with 11 bases spanning the gap. Germline-derived CDR1 and CDR2 are MNHNS and SASEGT. This CDR3 has 14 residues. The CDR3 protein is CASSGLGQNTEAFF. The CDR3 DNA follows: TGTGCCAGCAGTGGTCTTGGGCAAAACACTGAAGCTTTCTTT.

There are many counts of this clonotype. The CDR3 DNA follows: TGTGCCAGCAGATCAACAGGGCCCGGGGAGCTGTTTTTT. Translating gives CASRSTGPGELFF. The chain combines TRBV7-2 with TRBJ2-2; a weak D match, TRBD1 (6 bases). The CDR3 contains 13 residues. Germline lookup yields CDR1 SGHTA and CDR2 FQGNSA. With 6 bases removed from V and 6 bases from J, the gap between germline ends came to 11 bases.

This clonotype came up many times. Here the CDR3 omits its conserved ending phenylalanine or tryptophan, so a read error is the likely source. This chain links TRBV19 with TRBJ1-1, with 12 bases aligning to TRBD1. In germline, CDR1 is LNHDA, CDR2 SQIVND (reference sequence). This CDR3 spans 18 amino acids. The V gene end was trimmed by 4 bases and the J gene end by 3 bases; junction bases not matched to a gene: 12. DNA for the CDR3: TGTGCCAGTAGTACAGCCGGCTGGGACAGGGGGCGGGACACTGAAGCTTTCCTT. Residues: CASSTAGWDRGRDTEAFL.

This clonotype was seen many times. The chain joins TRBV20-1 to TRBJ2-3, with D uncertain. V dropped 0 bases and J dropped 5 bases, with 15 bases sitting between them. The CDR3 extends over 15 amino acids. Germline V gene data show CDR1 as DFQATT and CDR2 as SNEGSKA (reference sequence). CDR3 sequence: CSARDGAYEKDTQYF. The CDR3 coding sequence is TGCAGTGCTAGAGATGGAGCATACGAAAAAGATACGCAGTATTTT.

The chain carries TRBV6-2 or TRBV6-3 and TRBJ2-7; D is unclear. V dropped 6 bases and J dropped 4 bases, with 22 bases sitting between them. The CDR3 sequence is 16 residues long. The germline V gene encodes CDR1 MNHEY and CDR2 SVGEGT. The CDR3 loop is CASRIVGSASSYEQYF. The CDR3 nucleotides are TGTGCCAGCAGGATCGTTGGGTCCGCATCTTCTTACGAGCAGTACTTC.

This sequence joins TRBV29-1 and TRBJ2-7; 11 nucleotides agree with TRBD1. Per germline, CDR1 SQVTM and CDR2 ANQGSEA. V shed 4 bases, J shed 4 bases, and the junction held 6 bases outside the gene matches. This CDR3 spans 14 amino acids. CDR3 DNA: TGCAGCGTTGTTTCGGACAGGGGGCCATACGAGCAGTACTTC. It encodes CSVVSDRGPYEQYF.

This rearrangement joins TRBV6-1 to TRBJ2-5, with TRBD1 identical over 7 bases. The V segment lost 6 bases and the J segment 0 bases; nucleotides outside the gene matches: 10. Germline loops: CDR1 MNHNS, CDR2 SASEGT. The length of the CDR3 is 16 residues. The CDR3 here is CASRQGTEKYQETQYF. In DNA, the CDR3 is TGTGCCAGCAGGCAGGGGACAGAGAAGTACCAAGAGACCCAGTACTTC.

This clonotype has ten or more counts. The conserved final phenylalanine or tryptophan is absent from the CDR3, which likely points to a read error. J is TRBJ2-6 and V is TRBV6-2 or TRBV6-3; a possible D gene is TRBD1 (6 bases). V was cut by 2 bases and J by 1 base, with 9 bases left in between. CDR1 and CDR2 from the germline V gene are MNHEY and SVGEGT. This CDR3 contains 16 residues. DNA of the CDR3: TGTGCCAGCAGTTACGACAGGTCTTCTGGGGCCAACGTCCTGACTCTC. Translation: CASSYDRSSGANVLTL.

This clonotype has ten or more counts. The chain is built from TRBV20-1 and TRBJ2-7, with a possible D match to TRBD1 (5 bases). The CDR3 sequence is 13 residues long. Trimming left V 0 bases short and J 2 bases short, with 8 bases between. Germline V gene lookup returns CDR1 DFQATT and CDR2 SNEGSKA (reference sequence). CDR3 protein: CSARDFRAYEQYF. The CDR3 coding sequence is TGCAGTGCTAGAGATTTCAGGGCCTACGAGCAGTACTTC.

CDR3 sequence reads: CSARARVGQETQYF. The CDR3 nucleotides read TGCAGTGCTAGAGCGCGCGTGGGGCAAGAGACCCAGTACTTC. V and J are TRBV20-1 and TRBJ2-5, with D hard to call. CDR3 length: 14 residues. Trimming took off 1 base at V and 2 bases at J, with 11 bases between the two ends. Germline V gene sequence: CDR1 DFQATT, CDR2 SNEGSKA (reference sequence).

This clonotype showed up many times. The chain uses TRBV27 and TRBJ1-5, with unresolved D. V was pared by 1 base and J by 3 bases, with 4 bases between. CDR3 length: 13 amino acids. In germline, CDR1 is MNHEY, CDR2 SMNVEV (reference sequence). The CDR3 bases are TGTGCCAGCAGTTTATGGGCCAATCAGCCCCAGCATTTT. Translation: CASSLWANQPQHF.

With regard to this clonotype: A much larger clone is a single base away; this may be a read error. V gene TRBV4-1 combines with J gene TRBJ1-2; 10 positions agree with TRBD1. The CDR3 totals 15 residues. Germline V gene lookup returns CDR1 MGHRA and CDR2 YSYEKL. The CDR3 sequence: CASSLRDRGSDGFTF. The CDR3 region has the DNA TGCGCCAGCAGCCTCCGGGACAGGGGAAGTGATGGCTTCACCTTC.

This clonotype was observed at least ten times. The chain uses TRBV28 and TRBJ2-7; 9 positions match TRBD2. Per germline, CDR1 MDHEN and CDR2 SYDVKM. This CDR3 comprises 19 residues. The V and J ends lost 3 bases and 1 base, in that order; junction bases with no gene match: 16. In DNA, the CDR3 is TGTGCCAGCAGTTTCTTGGCGGGGGGGTCCAGACTACTTTCCTACGAGCAGTACTTC. Encoded protein: CASSFLAGGSRLLSYEQYF.

This chain links TRBV6-1 with TRBJ2-7; TRBD1 is a possible D gene (6 bases). Looked up from germline, CDR1 is MNHNS and CDR2 is SASEGT. Trimming left V 0 bases short and J 4 bases short, with 16 bases between. The CDR3 is made up of 16 amino acids. The DNA of the CDR3 is TGTGCCAGCAGTGAAGCCGACACCGGGACACCATACGAGCAGTACTTC. This gives the protein CASSEADTGTPYEQYF.